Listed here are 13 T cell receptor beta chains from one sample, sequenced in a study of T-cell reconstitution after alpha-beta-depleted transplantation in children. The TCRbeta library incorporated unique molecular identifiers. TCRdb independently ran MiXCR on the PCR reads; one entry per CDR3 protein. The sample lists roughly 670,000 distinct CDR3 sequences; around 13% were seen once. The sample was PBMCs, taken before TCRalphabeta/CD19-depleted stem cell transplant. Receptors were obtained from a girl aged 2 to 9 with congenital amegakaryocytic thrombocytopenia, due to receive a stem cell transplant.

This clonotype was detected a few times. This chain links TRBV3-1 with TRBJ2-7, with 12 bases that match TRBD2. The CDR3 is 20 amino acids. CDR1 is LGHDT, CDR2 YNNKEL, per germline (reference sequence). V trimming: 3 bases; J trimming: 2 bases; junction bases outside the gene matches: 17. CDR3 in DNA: TGTGCCAGCAGCCATTCCCCGGGACTAGCGGGTGTCTTGATCCCCTACGAGCAGTACTTC. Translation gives CASSHSPGLAGVLIPYEQYF.

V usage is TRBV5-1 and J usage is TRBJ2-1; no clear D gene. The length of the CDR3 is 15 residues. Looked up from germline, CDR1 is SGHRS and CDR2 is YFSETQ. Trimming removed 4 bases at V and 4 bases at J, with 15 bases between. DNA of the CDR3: TGCGCCAGCAGCGCGGACCCGGAGTTTTACAATGAGCAGTTCTTC. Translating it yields CASSADPEFYNEQFF.

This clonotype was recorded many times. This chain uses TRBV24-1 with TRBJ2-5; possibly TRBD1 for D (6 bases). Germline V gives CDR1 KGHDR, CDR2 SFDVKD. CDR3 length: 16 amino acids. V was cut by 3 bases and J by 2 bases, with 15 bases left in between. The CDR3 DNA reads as TGTGCCACCAGTGATCCTACCGGGACAAGTCAAGAGACCCAGTACTTC. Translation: CATSDPTGTSQETQYF.

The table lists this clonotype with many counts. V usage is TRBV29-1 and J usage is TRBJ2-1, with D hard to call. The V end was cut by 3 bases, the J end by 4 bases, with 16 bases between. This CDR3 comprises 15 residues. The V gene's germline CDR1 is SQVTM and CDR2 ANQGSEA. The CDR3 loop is CSVESARSAYNEQFF. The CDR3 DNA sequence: TGCAGCGTTGAGTCGGCTCGGTCAGCGTACAATGAGCAGTTCTTC.

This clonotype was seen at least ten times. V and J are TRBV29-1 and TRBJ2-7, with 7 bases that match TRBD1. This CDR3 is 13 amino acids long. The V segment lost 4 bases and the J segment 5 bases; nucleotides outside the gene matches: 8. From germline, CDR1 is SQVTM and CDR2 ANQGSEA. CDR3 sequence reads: CSVATLGTDEQYF. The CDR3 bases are TGCAGCGTTGCTACTCTCGGGACAGACGAGCAGTACTTC.

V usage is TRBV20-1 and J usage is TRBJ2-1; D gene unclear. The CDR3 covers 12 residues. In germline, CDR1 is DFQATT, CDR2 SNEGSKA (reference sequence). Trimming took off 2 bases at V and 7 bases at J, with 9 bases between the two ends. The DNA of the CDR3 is TGCAGTGCTAGAACCGACGGGAATGAGCAGTTCTTC. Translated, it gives CSARTDGNEQFF.

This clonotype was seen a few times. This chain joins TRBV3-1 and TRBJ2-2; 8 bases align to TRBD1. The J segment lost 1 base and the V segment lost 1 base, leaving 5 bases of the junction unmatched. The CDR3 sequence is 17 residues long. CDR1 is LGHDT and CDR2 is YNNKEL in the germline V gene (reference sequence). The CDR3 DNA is TGTGCCAGCAGCCAAGTGGGCGGACAGGGGAACACCGGGGAGCTGTTTTTT. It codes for CASSQVGGQGNTGELFF.

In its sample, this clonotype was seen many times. The CDR3 protein is CASSQVVLGVGDEQFF. The CDR3 DNA reads as TGCGCCAGCAGCCAAGTGGTACTGGGGGTCGGGGATGAGCAGTTCTTC. The V and J genes are TRBV4-1 and TRBJ2-1; possibly TRBD1 or TRBD2 for D (5 bases each). The germline V gene encodes CDR1 MGHRA and CDR2 YSYEKL. Trimming took 1 base from V and 8 from J, leaving 18 bases between them. The CDR3 is 16 residues long.

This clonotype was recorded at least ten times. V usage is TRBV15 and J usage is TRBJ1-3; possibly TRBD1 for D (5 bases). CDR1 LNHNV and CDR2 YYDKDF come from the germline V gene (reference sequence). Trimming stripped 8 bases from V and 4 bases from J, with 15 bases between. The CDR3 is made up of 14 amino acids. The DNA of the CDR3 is TGTGCCACCGGACCCAGGGTTGGGGGAAACACCATATATTTT. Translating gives CATGPRVGGNTIYF. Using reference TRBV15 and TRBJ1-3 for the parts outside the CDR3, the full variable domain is DAMVIQNPRYQVTQFGKPVTLSCSQTLNHNVMYWYQQKSSQAPKLLFHYYDKDFNNEADTPDNFQSRRPNTSFCFLDIRSPGLGDTAMYLCATGPRVGGNTIYFGEGSWLTVV.

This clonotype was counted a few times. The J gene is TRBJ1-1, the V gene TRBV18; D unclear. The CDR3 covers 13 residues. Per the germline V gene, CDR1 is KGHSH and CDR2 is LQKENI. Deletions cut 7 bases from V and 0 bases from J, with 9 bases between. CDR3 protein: CASWGGMNTEAFF. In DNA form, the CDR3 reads TGTGCCAGCTGGGGAGGGATGAACACTGAAGCTTTCTTT.

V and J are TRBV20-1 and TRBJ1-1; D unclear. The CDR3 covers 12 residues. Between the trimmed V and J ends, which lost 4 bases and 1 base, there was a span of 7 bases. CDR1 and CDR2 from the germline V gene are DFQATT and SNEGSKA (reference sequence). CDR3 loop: CSAKKGNTEAFF. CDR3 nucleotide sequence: TGCAGTGCTAAAAAAGGGAACACTGAAGCTTTCTTT.

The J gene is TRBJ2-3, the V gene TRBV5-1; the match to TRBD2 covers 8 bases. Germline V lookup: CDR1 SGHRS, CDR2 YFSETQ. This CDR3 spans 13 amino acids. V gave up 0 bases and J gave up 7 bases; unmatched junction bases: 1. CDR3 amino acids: CASSLGLANTQYF. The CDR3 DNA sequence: TGCGCCAGCAGCTTGGGACTAGCGAATACGCAGTATTTT.

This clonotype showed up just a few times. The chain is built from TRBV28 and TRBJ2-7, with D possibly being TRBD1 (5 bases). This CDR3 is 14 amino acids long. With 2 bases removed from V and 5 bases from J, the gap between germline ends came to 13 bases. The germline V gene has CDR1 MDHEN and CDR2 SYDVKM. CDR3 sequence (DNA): TGTGCCAGCAGTTTAGGGGCAGGGCCAAACGAGCAGTACTTC. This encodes CASSLGAGPNEQYF.